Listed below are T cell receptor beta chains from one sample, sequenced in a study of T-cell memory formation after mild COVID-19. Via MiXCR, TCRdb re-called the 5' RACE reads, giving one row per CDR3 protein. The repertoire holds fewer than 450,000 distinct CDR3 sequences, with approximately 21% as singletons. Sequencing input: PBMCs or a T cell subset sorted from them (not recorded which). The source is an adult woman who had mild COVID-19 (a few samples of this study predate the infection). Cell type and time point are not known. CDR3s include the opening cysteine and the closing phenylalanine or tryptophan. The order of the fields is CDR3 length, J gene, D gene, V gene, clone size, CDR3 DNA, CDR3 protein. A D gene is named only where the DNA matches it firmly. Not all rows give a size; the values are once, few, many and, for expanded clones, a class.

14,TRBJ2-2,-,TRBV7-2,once,TGTGCCAGCAGCTTAGCGGCGAATGCCGGGGAGCTGTTTTTT,CASSLAANAGELFF
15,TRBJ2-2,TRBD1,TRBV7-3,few,TGTGCCAGCAGCTTAACGCCAGGGGGTACCGGGGAGCTGTTTTTT,CASSLTPGGTGELFF
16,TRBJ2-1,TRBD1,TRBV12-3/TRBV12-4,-,TGTGCCAGCAGTTTAGGGACAGGTTCCTCCGGGTATGAGCAGTTCTTC,CASSLGTGSSGYEQFF
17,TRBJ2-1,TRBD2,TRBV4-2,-,TGTGCCAGCAGCCTTATAGCGGGAGACCCCAAAGCCAATGAGCAGTTCTTC,CASSLIAGDPKANEQFF
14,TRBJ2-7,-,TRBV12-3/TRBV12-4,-,TGTGCCAGCATGGGCGACGGAACTCCCTACGAGCAGTACTTC,CASMGDGTPYEQYF
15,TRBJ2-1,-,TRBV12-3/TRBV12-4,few,TGTGCCAGCAGTTTTGGGCGCTCTGGCTCCAATGAGCAGTTCTTC,CASSFGRSGSNEQFF
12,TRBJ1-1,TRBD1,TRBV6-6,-,TGTGCCAGCAGACGGGACAGGGGGGAAGCTTTCTTT,CASRRDRGEAFF
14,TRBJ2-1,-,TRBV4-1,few,TGCGCCAGCCTGGGGGGGCTACCCTACAATGAGCAGTTCTTC,CASLGGLPYNEQFF
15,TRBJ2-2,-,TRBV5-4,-,TGTGCCAGCAGCCGGGGAAACCTGGGCACCGGGGAGCTGTTTTTT,CASSRGNLGTGELFF
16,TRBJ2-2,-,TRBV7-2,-,TGTGCCAGCAGCTTAGTGTCGGGGGGCAACACCGGGGAGCTGTTTTTT,CASSLVSGGNTGELFF
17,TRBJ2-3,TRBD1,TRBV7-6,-,TGTGCCAGCAGCCGCCCGATCCGGGACAGGGGCACAGATACGCAGTATTTT,CASSRPIRDRGTDTQYF
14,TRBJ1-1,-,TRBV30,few,TGTGCCTGGGGGGCCACGCGGGTGAACACTGAAGCTTTCTTT,CAWGATRVNTEAFF
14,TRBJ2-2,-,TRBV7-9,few,TGTGCCAGCAGCTTTGCCGGGGACACCGGGGAGCTGTTTTTT,CASSFAGDTGELFF
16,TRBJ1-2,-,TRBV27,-,TGTGCCAGCAGCCAAGGGCTCTTTCGGCCGTTAGGTGGCTACACCTTC,CASSQGLFRPLGGYTF
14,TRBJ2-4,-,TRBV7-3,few,TGTGCCAGCACCCCTGGGGGACTCAAAAACATTCAGTACTTC,CASTPGGLKNIQYF
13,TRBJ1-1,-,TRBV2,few,TGTGCCAGCAGGTCGGCGGTGAACACTGAAGCTTTCTTT,CASRSAVNTEAFF
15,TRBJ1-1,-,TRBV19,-,TGTGCCAGTAGTACCTACTACAGGGTGAACACTGAAGCTTTCTTT,CASSTYYRVNTEAFF
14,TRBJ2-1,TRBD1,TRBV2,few,TGTGCCAGCAGTGGCCGACAGGGTCCCCAAGAGCAGTTCTTC,CASSGRQGPQEQFF
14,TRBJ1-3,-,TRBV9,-,TGTGCCAGCAGCTTGGACATCTCTGGAAACACCATATATTTT,CASSLDISGNTIYF
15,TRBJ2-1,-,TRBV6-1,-,TGTGCCAGCAGACCCAGCTGGGCCTCCTACAATGAGCAGTTCTTC,CASRPSWASYNEQFF
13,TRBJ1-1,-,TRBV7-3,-,TGTGCCAGCAGCAGCCAGGGGTACACTGAAGCTTTCTTT,CASSSQGYTEAFF
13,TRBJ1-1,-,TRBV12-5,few,TGTGCTAGTGGTTTGTTGATGAACACTGAAGCTTTCTTT,CASGLLMNTEAFF
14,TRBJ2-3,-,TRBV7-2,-,TGTGCCAGCAGCTCGTCCGTCCCCCGACGTGCGCAGTATTTT,CASSSSVPRRAQYF
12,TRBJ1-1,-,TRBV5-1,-,TGCGCCAGCCCTGGGGGAGACACTGAAGCTTTCTTT,CASPGGDTEAFF
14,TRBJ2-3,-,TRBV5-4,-,TGTGCCAGCGGCGCAGGAGCGAGGGGTGATACGCAGTATTTT,CASGAGARGDTQYF
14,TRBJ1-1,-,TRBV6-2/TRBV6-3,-,TGTGCCAGCAGTTACGAGACGGTGAACACTGAAGCTTTCTTT,CASSYETVNTEAFF
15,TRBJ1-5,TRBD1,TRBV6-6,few,TGTGCCAGCAGCCCCCGGGACAGGGGAAATCAGCCCCAGCATTTT,CASSPRDRGNQPQHF
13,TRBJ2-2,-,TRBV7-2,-,TGTGCCAGCAGCCACGGAAGGACCGGGGAGCTGTTTTTT,CASSHGRTGELFF
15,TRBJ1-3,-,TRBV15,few,TGTGCCACCAGCAGAGACAGTGGGATAGGAAACACCATATATTTT,CATSRDSGIGNTIYF
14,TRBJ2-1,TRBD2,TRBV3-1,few,TGTGCCAGCAGCCGGTTTAGCGGGGGCACTGAGCAGTTCTTC,CASSRFSGGTEQFF
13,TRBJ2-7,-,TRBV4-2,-,TGTGCCAGCAGCCCCGACAGATACTACGAGCAGTACTTC,CASSPDRYYEQYF
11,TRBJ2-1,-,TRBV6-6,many,TGTGCCAGCAGTCAAAGAGGGGAGCAGTTCTTC,CASSQRGEQFF
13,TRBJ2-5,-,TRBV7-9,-,TGTGCCAGCAGCCCCTCTGCGGAAGAGACCCAGTACTTC,CASSPSAEETQYF
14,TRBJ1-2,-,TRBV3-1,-,TGTGCCAGCAGTCTGGTCGGGGGAGACTATGGCTACACCTTC,CASSLVGGDYGYTF
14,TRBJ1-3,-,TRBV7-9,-,TGTGCCAGCAGCGCCGGCCTTGAGGGAAACACCATATATTTT,CASSAGLEGNTIYF